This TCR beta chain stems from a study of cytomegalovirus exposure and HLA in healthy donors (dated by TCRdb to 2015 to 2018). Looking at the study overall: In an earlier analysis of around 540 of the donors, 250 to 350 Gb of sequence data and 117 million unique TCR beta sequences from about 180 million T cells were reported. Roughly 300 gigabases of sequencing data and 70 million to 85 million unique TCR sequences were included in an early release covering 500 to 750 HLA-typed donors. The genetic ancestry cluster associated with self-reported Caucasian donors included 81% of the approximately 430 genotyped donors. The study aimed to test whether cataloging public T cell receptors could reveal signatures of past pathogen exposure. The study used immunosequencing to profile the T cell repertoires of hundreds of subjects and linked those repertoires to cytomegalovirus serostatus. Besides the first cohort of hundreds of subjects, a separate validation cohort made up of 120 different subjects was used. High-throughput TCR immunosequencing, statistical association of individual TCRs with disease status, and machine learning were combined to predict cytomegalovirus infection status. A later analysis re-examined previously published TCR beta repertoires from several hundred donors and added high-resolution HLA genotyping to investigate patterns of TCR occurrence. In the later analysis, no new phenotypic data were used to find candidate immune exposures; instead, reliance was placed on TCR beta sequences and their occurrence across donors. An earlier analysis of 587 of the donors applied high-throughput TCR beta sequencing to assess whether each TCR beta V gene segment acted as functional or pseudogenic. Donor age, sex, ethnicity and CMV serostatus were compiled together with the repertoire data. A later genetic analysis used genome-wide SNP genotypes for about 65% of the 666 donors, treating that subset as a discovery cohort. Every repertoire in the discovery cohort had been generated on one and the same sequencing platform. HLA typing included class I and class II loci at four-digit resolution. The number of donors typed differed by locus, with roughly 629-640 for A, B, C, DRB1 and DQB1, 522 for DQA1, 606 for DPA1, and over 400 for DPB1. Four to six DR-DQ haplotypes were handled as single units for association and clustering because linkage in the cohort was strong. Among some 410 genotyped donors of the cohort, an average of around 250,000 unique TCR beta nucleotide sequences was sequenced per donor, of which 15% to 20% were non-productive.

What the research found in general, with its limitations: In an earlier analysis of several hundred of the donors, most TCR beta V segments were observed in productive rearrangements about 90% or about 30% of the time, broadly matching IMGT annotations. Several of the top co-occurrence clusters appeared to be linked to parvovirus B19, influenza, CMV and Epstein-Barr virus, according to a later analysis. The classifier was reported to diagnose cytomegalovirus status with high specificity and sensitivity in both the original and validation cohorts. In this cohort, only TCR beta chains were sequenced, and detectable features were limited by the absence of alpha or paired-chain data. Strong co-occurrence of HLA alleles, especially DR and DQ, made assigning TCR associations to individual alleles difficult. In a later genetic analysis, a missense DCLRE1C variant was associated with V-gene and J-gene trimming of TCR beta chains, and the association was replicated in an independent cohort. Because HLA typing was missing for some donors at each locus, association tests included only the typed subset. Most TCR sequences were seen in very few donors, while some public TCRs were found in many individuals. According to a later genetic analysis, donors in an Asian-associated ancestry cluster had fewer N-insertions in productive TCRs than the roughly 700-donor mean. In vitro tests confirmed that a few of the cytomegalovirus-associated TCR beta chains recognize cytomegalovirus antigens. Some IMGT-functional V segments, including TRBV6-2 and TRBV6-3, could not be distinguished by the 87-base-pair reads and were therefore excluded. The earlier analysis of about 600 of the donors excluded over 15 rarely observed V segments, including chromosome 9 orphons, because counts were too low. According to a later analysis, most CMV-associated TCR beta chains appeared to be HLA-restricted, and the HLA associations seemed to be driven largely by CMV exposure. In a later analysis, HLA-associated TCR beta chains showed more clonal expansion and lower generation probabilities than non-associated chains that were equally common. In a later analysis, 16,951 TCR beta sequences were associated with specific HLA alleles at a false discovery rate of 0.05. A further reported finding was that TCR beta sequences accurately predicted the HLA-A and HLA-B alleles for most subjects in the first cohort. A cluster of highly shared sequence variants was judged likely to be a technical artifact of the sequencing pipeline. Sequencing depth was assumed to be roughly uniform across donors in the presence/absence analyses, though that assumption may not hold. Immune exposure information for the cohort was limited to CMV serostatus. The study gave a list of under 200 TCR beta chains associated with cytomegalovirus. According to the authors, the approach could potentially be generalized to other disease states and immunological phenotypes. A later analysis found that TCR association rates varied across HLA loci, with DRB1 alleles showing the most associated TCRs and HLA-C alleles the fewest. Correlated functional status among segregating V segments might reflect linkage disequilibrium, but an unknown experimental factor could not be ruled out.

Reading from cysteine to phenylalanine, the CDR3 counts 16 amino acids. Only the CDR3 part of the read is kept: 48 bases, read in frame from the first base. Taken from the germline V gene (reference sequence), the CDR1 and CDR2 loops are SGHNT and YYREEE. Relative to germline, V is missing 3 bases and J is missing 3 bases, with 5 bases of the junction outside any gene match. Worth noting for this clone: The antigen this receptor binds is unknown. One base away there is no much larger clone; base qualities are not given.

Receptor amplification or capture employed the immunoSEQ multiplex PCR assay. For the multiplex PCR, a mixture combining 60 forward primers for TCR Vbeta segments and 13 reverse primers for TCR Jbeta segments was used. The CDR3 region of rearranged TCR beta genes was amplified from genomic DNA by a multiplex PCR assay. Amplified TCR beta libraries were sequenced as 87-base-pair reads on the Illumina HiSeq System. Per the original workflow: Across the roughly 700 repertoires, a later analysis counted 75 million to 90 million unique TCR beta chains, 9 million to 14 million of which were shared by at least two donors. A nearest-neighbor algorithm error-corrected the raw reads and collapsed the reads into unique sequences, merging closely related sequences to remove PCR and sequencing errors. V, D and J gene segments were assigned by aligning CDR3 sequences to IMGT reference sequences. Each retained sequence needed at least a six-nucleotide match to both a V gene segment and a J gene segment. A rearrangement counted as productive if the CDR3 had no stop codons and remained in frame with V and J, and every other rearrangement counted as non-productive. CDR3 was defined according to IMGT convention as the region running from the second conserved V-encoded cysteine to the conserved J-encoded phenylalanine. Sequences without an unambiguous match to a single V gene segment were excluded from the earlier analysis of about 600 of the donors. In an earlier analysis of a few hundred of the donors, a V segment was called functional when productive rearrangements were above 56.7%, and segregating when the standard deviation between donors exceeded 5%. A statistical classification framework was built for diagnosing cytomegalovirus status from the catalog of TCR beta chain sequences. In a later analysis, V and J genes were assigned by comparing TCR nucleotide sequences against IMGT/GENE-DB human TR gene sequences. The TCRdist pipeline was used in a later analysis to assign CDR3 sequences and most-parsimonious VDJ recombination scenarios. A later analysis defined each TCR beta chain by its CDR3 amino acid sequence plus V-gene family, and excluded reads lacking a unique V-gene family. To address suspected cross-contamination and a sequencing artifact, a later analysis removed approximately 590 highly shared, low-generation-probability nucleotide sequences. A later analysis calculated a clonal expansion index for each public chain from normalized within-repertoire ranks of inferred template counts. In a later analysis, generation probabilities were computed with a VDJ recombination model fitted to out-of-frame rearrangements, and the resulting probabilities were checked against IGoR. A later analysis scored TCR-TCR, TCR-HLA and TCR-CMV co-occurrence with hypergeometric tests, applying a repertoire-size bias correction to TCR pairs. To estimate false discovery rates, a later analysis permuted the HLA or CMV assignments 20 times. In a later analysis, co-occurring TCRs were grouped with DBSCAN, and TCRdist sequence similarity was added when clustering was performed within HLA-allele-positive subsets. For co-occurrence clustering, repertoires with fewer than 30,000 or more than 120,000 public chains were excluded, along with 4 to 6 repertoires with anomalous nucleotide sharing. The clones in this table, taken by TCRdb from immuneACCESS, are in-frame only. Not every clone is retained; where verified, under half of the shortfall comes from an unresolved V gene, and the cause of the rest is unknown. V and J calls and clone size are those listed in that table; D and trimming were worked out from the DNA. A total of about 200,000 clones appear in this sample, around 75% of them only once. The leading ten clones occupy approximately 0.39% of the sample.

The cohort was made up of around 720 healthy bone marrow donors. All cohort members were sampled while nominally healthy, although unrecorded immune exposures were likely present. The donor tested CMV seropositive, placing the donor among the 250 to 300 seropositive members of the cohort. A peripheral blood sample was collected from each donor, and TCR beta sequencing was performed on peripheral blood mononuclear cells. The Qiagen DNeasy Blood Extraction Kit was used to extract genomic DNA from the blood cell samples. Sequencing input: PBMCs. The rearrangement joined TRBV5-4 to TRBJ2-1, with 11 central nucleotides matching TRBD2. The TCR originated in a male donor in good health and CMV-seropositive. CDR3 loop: CASSSRTSGYYNEQFF. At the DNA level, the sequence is TGTGCCAGCAGCTCTCGGACTAGCGGGTACTACAATGAGCAGTTCTTC.